A single sample is the source of the 24 T cell receptor beta chains below, sequenced in a study of T cell responses to AZD1222 COVID-19 vaccine. Assay: immunoSEQ multiplex PCR; the TCRdb copy retains only in-frame clones and omits some. This sample has some 120,000 clones; about 89% occur once, and the top ten carry about 9.4%. Specimen: peripheral blood, collected on day 0 of AZD1222 vaccination. Receptor source: an adult in good health.

The chain couples TRBV5-6 to TRBJ2-2; D is undetermined. V lost 1 base and J 8 bases, leaving 6 bases between the germline ends. Germline CDR1 SGHDT, CDR2 YYEEEE. The CDR3 length is 12 residues. The CDR3 DNA is TGTGCCAGCAGCTTGATTCGGGGGGAGCTGTTTTTT. Its translation is CASSLIRGELFF.

J is TRBJ2-7 and V is TRBV11-2, with a weak D call TRBD1 (6 bases). The germline V gene has CDR1 SGHAT and CDR2 FQNNGV. Trimming took off 1 base at V and 0 bases at J, with 7 bases between the two ends. The CDR3 runs to 14 residues. The CDR3 here is CASSLGGPSYEQYF. For the CDR3, the DNA is TGTGCCAGCAGCTTAGGGGGGCCCTCCTACGAGCAGTACTTC.

The rearrangement uses TRBV28 and TRBJ2-7; 7 bases align to TRBD2. The CDR3 spans 14 residues. Germline-derived CDR1 and CDR2 are MDHEN and SYDVKM. V dropped 7 bases and J dropped 0; count of bases not matched to a gene: 6. As DNA, the CDR3 is TGTGCCAGCAAATTGGGCGGGAGCTCCTACGAGCAGTACTTC. This gives the protein CASKLGGSSYEQYF.

This clone was picked up one time. The chain links TRBV4-3 to TRBJ2-1; the D is unclear. The CDR3 has 14 amino acids. The germline V gene encodes CDR1 LGHNA and CDR2 YSLEER. V lost 0 bases, J lost 15 bases, and 18 bases lay in between. This CDR3 is CASSQEDVGHVRFF. CDR3 sequence (DNA): TGCGCCAGCAGCCAAGAAGACGTAGGGCACGTTCGGTTCTTC.

The chain has TRBV19 and TRBJ1-1, with TRBD1 matching 8 bases. The germline V gene encodes CDR1 LNHDA and CDR2 SQIVND (reference sequence). The ends lost 5 bases at V and 2 bases at J; junction bases unmatched: 7. The CDR3 runs 15 residues. CDR3 bases: TGTGCCAGTAGTGTCGGGACAGGCGGAAACACTGAAGCTTTCTTT. It translates to CASSVGTGGNTEAFF.

V usage is TRBV10-1 and J usage is TRBJ2-1, with 7 bases that match TRBD1. Germline CDR1 is WNHNN and CDR2 is SYGVQD (reference sequence). The V and J ends lost 0 bases and 3 bases, in that order; junction bases with no gene match: 8. The CDR3 sequence is 17 residues long. The CDR3 spells CASSESRADRDYNEQFF. DNA for the CDR3: TGCGCCAGCAGTGAGTCGAGAGCCGACAGGGACTACAATGAGCAGTTCTTC.

This rearrangement joins TRBV13 to TRBJ1-2; TRBD1 matches 9 bases. This CDR3 is built from 14 residues. Germline CDR1 reads PRHDT; CDR2 reads FYEKMQ (reference sequence). V shed 6 bases, J shed 8 bases, and the junction held 10 bases outside the gene matches. The CDR3 DNA reads TGTGCCAGCAGAAGGGACAGGGAAGTGTTGGGCTACACCTTC. It yields the protein CASRRDREVLGYTF. Supplemented by reference TRBV13 and TRBJ1-2, the full variable domain reads AAGVIQSPRHLIKEKRETATLKCYPIPRHDTVYWYQQGPGQDPQFLISFYEKMQSDKGSIPDRFSAQQFSDYHSELNMSSLELGDSALYFCASRRDREVLGYTFGSGTRLTVV.

The genes are TRBV7-2 and TRBJ2-1; 8 positions match TRBD1. The trim removed 5 bases at V and 15 bases at J, leaving 6 bases unmatched. CDR1 is SGHTA and CDR2 is FQGNSA in the germline V gene. The CDR3 contains 11 residues. In DNA form, the CDR3 reads TGTGCCAGCAGCCGCGGACAGGGTCTGTTCTTC. This sequence encodes CASSRGQGLFF.

This chain joins TRBV15 and TRBJ2-7, with 7 bases aligning to TRBD2. With 3 bases clipped from V and 5 bases from J, the junction kept 10 bases outside the gene matches. The CDR3 runs to 15 residues. Germline CDR1 is LNHNV and CDR2 is YYDKDF (reference sequence). The CDR3 spells CATSRSSYGRDEQYF. As DNA, the CDR3 is TGTGCCACCAGCAGGTCATCCTATGGGAGGGACGAGCAGTACTTC.

The chain is built from TRBV16 and TRBJ2-7; 9 bases are a match to TRBD2. CDR3 length: 16 amino acids. CDR1 KGHSY and CDR2 FQNENV come from the germline V gene. With V trimmed by 4 bases and J by 6 bases, 13 bases remained unmatched. The DNA for the CDR3 is TGTGCCAGCAGCCCTCCCTGGAGCGGGAGGCTCTCCGAGCAGTACTTC. Its protein product is CASSPPWSGRLSEQYF.

A single count supports this clone. This chain joins TRBV19 and TRBJ1-5; the match to TRBD1 covers 9 bases. This CDR3 has 16 amino acids. Germline V gene data show CDR1 as LNHDA and CDR2 as SQIVND (reference sequence). After removal of 3 bases from V and 8 bases from J, the junction contained 11 bases not matched to a gene. CDR3 nucleotide sequence: TGTGCCAGTAGTATCTCCCTGACAGGGGGATTGGAGCCCCAGCATTTT. It yields the protein CASSISLTGGLEPQHF.

The J gene is TRBJ1-6, the V gene TRBV3-1 (or the pseudogene TRBV3-2); 10 nucleotides agree with TRBD1. The ends lost 7 bases at V and 8 bases at J; junction bases unmatched: 5. This CDR3 contains 14 residues. The germline V gene encodes CDR1 LGHDT and CDR2 YNNKEL (reference sequence). The CDR3 nucleotides are TGTGCCAGCAAAAAAGGGACAGGGGATTCACCCCTCCACTTT. Its protein is CASKKGTGDSPLHF.

The V call is TRBV28, the J call TRBJ1-6; possible D gene TRBD1, 5 bases. Trimming left V 3 bases short and J 4 bases short, with 10 bases between. Germline lookup yields CDR1 MDHEN and CDR2 SYDVKM. The length of the CDR3 is 15 residues. CDR3 bases: TGTGCCAGCAGTTTCAAGGGACGGTATAATTCACCCCTCCACTTT. Protein sequence: CASSFKGRYNSPLHF.

The rearrangement links TRBV7-9 to TRBJ2-3; 9 bases line up with TRBD1. The CDR3 sequence is 16 residues long. CDR1 SEHNR and CDR2 FQNEAQ come from the germline V gene (reference sequence). V lost 3 bases and J lost 3; bases outside the gene matches: 7. The CDR3 nucleotides are TGTGCCAGCAGCTTTGACAGGGGGAGAGGAACAGATACGCAGTATTTT. Its translation is CASSFDRGRGTDTQYF.

The J gene is TRBJ2-1, the V gene TRBV29-1; 7 bases align to TRBD1. Unmatched junction bases numbered 5, after V lost 3 bases and J lost 0 bases. There are 15 residues in the CDR3. Germline lookup yields CDR1 SQVTM and CDR2 ANQGSEA. CDR3 region: CSVEEAGGSYNEQFF. In nucleotides, the CDR3 is TGCAGCGTTGAGGAAGCAGGGGGCTCCTACAATGAGCAGTTCTTC.

This clone was observed a single time. The chain recombines TRBV9 with TRBJ2-1; 10 bases map to TRBD1. CDR3 size: 18 residues. Germline V gene lookup returns CDR1 SGDLS and CDR2 YYNGEE. The J segment lost 3 bases and the V segment lost 0 bases, leaving 9 bases of the junction unmatched. For the CDR3, the DNA is TGTGCCAGCAGCGTAGATCGGGACAGGGGAGGGGGCTACAATGAGCAGTTCTTC. It yields the protein CASSVDRDRGGGYNEQFF.

This clone appeared once. The chain carries TRBV3-1 (or the pseudogene TRBV3-2) and TRBJ2-2; 14 bases agree with TRBD2. Germline lookup yields CDR1 LGHDT and CDR2 YNNKEL (reference sequence). The J segment lost 5 bases and the V segment lost 3 bases, leaving 14 bases of the junction unmatched. The CDR3 has 20 amino acids. The chain's CDR3 is CASSQIEGTSGSAGTGELFF. CDR3 DNA: TGTGCCAGCAGCCAGATCGAAGGGACTAGCGGGAGCGCGGGGACCGGGGAGCTGTTTTTT.

V gene TRBV7-6 combines with J gene TRBJ2-5, with D possibly called TRBD1 or TRBD2 (5 bases each). Between the trimmed V and J ends, which lost 0 bases and 6 bases, there was a span of 5 bases. This CDR3 has 12 residues. Germline CDR1 SGHVS, CDR2 FNYEAQ. CDR3 nucleotide sequence: TGTGCCAGCAGCTTAGCGGGACAGACCCAGTACTTC. This gives the protein CASSLAGQTQYF.

This rearrangement joins TRBV6-5 to TRBJ1-2; D is undetermined. The CDR3 sequence is 13 residues long. Germline V CDR1 and CDR2: MNHEY, SVGAGI. Between the trimmed V and J ends, which lost 6 bases and 4 bases, there was a span of 12 bases. The chain's CDR3 is CASSLGPFYGYTF. As DNA, the CDR3 is TGTGCCAGCAGCCTCGGACCTTTCTATGGCTACACCTTC.

The CDR3 sequence is CASSPTGTYNEQFF. The CDR3 nucleotides read TGTGCCAGCAGCCCGACAGGGACCTACAATGAGCAGTTCTTC. This chain joins TRBV7-2 and TRBJ2-1; TRBD1 matches 7 bases. The CDR3 contains 14 residues. The J segment lost 2 bases and the V segment lost 5 bases, leaving 3 bases of the junction unmatched. In germline, CDR1 is SGHTA, CDR2 FQGNSA.

Only a few counts were recorded for this clone. This chain connects TRBV15 to TRBJ2-7; no reliable D call. The V and J ends lost 0 bases and 6 bases respectively, with 9 bases between them. The germline gives CDR1 LNHNV, CDR2 YYDKDF (reference sequence). The CDR3 is made up of 13 amino acids. The CDR3 DNA sequence: TGTGCCACCAGCAGAGATAGGGCAGCCGAGCAGTACTTC. Translation gives CATSRDRAAEQYF. Filled out from reference TRBV15 and TRBJ2-7, the complete variable domain reads DAMVIQNPRYQVTQFGKPVTLSCSQTLNHNVMYWYQQKSSQAPKLLFHYYDKDFNNEADTPDNFQSRRPNTSFCFLDIRSPGLGDTAMYLCATSRDRAAEQYFGPGTRLTVT.

V gene TRBV28 combines with J gene TRBJ2-7; 9 bases line up with TRBD2. The CDR3 runs to 15 residues. The germline gives CDR1 MDHEN, CDR2 SYDVKM. J lost 2 bases, V lost 5 bases, and 7 bases had no gene match. CDR3 sequence: CASSRIGLATYEQYF. The CDR3 region has the DNA TGTGCCAGCAGTCGAATAGGACTAGCGACCTACGAGCAGTACTTC.

The CDR3 coding sequence is TGTGCCAGCAGCGAAAATGACGTCCAGCCCCAGCATTTT. It translates to CASSENDVQPQHF. This chain joins TRBV11-2 and TRBJ1-5, with D hard to call. Between the trimmed V and J ends, which lost 5 bases and 7 bases, there was a span of 12 bases. The CDR3 loop spans 13 amino acids. Germline loops: CDR1 SGHAT, CDR2 FQNNGV.

The V call is TRBV6-1, the J call TRBJ2-1; TRBD2 matches 13 bases. The J segment lost 0 bases and the V segment lost 2 bases, leaving 4 bases of the junction unmatched. Germline V gene lookup returns CDR1 MNHNS and CDR2 SASEGT. CDR3 size: 18 residues. The CDR3 DNA reads TGTGCCAGCAGTGAAAAGGGACTAGCGGGATCCTCCTACAATGAGCAGTTCTTC. Amino acid sequence: CASSEKGLAGSSYNEQFF.